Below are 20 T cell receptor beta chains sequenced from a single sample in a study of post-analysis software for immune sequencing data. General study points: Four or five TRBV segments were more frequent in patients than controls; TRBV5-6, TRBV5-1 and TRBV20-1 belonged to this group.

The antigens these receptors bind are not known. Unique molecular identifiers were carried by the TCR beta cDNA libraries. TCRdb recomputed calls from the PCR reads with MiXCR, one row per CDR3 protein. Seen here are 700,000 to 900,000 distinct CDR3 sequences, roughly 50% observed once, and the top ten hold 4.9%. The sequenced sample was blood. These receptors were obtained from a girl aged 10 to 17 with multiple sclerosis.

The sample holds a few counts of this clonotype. This CDR3 is CASRRNWRETQYF. CDR3 sequence (DNA): TGTGCCAGCAGAAGGAATTGGAGAGAGACCCAGTACTTC. The chain employs TRBV5-6 and TRBJ2-5, with D unresolved. Germline CDR1 SGHDT, CDR2 YYEEEE. The CDR3 has 13 amino acids. V was pared by 5 bases and J by 4 bases, with 12 bases between.

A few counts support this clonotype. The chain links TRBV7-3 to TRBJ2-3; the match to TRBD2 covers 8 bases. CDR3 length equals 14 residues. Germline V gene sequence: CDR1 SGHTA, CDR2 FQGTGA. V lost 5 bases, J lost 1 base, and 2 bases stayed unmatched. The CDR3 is CASSVSGGTDTQYF. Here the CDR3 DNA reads TGTGCCAGCAGCGTTAGCGGGGGCACAGATACGCAGTATTTT.

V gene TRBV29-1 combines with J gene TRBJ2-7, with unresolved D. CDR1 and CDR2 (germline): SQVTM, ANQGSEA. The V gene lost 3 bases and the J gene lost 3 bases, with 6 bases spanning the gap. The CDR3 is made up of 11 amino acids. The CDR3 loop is CSVEKSYEQYF. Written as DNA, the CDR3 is TGCAGCGTTGAGAAGAGCTACGAGCAGTACTTC.

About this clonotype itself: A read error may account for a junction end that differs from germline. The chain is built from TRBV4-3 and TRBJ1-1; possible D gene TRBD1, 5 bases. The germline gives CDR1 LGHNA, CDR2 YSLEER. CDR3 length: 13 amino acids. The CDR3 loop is CASTQGPFAEAFF. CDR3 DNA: TGCGCTAGCACCCAGGGCCCCTTTGCTGAAGCTTTCTTT.

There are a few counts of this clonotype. The CDR3 is CASSLGRTSGRREQYF. CDR3 nucleotides: TGTGCCAGCAGTTTGGGAAGGACTAGCGGGAGAAGAGAGCAGTACTTC. The chain has TRBV12-3 or TRBV12-4 and TRBJ2-5; 13 positions agree with TRBD2. Losses at the gene ends were 3 bases for V and 11 bases for J; bases not matched to a gene: 12. The CDR3 length is 16 residues.

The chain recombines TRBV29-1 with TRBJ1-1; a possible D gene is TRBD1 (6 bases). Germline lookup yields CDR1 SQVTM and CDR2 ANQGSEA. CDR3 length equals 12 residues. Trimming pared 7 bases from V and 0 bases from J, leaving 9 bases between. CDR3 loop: CSAGAMNTEAFF. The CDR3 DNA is TGCAGCGCGGGGGCGATGAACACTGAAGCTTTCTTT.

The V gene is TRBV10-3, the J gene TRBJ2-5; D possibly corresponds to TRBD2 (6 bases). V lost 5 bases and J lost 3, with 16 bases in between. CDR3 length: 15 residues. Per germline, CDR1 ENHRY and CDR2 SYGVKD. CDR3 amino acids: CAISPDWGDEETQYF. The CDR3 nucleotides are TGTGCCATCAGTCCTGACTGGGGGGACGAAGAGACCCAGTACTTC.

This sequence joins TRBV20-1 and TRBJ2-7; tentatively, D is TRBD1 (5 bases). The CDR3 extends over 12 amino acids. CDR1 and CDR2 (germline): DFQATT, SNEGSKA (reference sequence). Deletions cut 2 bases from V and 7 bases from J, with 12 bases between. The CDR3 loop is CSARRSGREQYF. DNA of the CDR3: TGCAGTGCTAGAAGGTCAGGGCGGGAGCAGTACTTC.

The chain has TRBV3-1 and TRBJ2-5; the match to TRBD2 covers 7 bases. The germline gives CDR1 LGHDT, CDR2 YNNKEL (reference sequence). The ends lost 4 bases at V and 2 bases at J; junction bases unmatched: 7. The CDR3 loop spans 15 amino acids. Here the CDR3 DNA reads TGTGCCAGCAGCCTCCACGGGACTACACAAGAGACCCAGTACTTC. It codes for CASSLHGTTQETQYF.

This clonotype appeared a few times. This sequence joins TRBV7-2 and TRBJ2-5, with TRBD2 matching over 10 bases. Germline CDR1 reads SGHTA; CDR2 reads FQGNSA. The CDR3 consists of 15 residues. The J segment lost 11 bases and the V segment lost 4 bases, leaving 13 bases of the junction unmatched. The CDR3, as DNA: TGTGCCAGCAGCTCCCGACTAGCGGGCTCGGGGGAGCAGTACTTC. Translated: CASSSRLAGSGEQYF.

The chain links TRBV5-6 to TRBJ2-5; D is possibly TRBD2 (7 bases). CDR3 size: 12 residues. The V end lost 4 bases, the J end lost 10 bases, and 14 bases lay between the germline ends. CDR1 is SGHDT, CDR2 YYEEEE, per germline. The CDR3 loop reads CASSHEGGDQYF. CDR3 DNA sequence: TGTGCCAGCAGCCATGAAGGGGGGGACCAGTACTTC. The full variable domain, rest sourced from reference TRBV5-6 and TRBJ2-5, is DAGVTQSPTHLIKTRGQQVTLRCSPKSGHDTVSWYQQALGQGPQFIFQYYEEEERQRGNFPDRFSGHQFPNYSSELNVNALLLGDSALYLCASSHEGGDQYFGPGTRLLVL.

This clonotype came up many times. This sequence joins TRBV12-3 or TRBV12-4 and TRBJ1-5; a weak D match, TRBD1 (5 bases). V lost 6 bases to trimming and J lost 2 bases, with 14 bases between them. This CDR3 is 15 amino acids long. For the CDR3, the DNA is TGTGCCAGCAGCCCTCTAGACAGTCGCAATCAGCCCCAGCATTTT. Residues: CASSPLDSRNQPQHF.

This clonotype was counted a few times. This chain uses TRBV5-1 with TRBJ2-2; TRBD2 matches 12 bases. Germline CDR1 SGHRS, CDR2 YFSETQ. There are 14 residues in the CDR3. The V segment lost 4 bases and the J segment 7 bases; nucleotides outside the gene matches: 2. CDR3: CASSPGLAGGELFF. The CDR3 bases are TGCGCCAGCAGCCCGGGACTAGCGGGCGGGGAGCTGTTTTTT.

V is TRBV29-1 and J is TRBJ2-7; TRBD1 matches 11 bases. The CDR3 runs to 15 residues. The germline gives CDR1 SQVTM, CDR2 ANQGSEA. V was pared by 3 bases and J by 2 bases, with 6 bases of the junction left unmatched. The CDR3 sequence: CSVEELGQGAYEQYF. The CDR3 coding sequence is TGCAGCGTTGAGGAACTGGGACAGGGGGCCTACGAGCAGTACTTC.

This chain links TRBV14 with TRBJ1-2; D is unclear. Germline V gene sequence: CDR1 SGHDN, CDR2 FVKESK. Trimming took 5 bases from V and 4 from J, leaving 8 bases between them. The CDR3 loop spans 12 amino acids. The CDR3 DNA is TGTGCCAGCAGCAGGGATCTCTATGGCTACACCTTC. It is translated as CASSRDLYGYTF.

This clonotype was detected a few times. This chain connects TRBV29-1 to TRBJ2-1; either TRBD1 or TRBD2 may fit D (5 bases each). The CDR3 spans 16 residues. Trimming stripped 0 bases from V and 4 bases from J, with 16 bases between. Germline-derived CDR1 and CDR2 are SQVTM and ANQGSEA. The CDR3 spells CSVEEVGDQAYNEQFF. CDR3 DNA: TGCAGCGTTGAAGAGGTTGGGGACCAAGCTTACAATGAGCAGTTCTTC.

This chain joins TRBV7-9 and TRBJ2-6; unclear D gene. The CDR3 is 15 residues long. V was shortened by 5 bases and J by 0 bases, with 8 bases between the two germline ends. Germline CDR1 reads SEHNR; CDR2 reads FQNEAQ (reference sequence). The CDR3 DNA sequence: TGTGCCAGCAGCGATGACCCCTCTGGGGCCAACGTCCTGACTTTC. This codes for CASSDDPSGANVLTF.

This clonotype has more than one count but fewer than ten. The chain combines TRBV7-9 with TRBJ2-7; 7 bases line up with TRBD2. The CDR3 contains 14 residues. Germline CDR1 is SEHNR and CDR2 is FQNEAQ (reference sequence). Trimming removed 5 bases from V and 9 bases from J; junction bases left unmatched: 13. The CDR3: CASSPPGGPPGQYF. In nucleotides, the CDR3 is TGTGCCAGCAGCCCCCCGGGAGGTCCTCCGGGGCAGTACTTC. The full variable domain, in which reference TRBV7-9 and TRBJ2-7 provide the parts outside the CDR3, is DTGVSQNPRHKITKRGQNVTFRCDPISEHNRLYWYRQTLGQGPEFLTYFQNEAQLEKSRLLSDRFSAERPKGSFSTLEIQRTEQGDSAMYLCASSPPGGPPGQYFGPGTRLTVT.

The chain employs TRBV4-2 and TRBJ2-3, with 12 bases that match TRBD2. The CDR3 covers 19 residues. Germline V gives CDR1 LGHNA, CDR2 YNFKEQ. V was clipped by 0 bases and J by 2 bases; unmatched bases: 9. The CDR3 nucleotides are TGTGCCAGCAGCCAAGATTCGACCGGACTAGCGGGACTCACAGATACGCAGTATTTT. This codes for CASSQDSTGLAGLTDTQYF.

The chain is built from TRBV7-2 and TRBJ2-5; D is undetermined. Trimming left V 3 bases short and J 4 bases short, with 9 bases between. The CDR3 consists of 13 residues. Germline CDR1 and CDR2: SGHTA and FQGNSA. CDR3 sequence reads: CASSFDLRETQYF. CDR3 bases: TGTGCCAGCAGCTTTGATCTCCGAGAGACCCAGTACTTC. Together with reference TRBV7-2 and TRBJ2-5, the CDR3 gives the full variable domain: GAGVSQSPSNKVTEKGKDVELRCDPISGHTALYWYRQSLGQGLEFLIYFQGNSAPDKSGLPSDRFSAERTGGSVSTLTIQRTQQEDSAVYLCASSFDLRETQYFGPGTRLLVL.